This T cell receptor beta chain emerged from a study of T cell responses to AZD1222 COVID-19 vaccine. Only in-frame clones appear in the TCRdb table, and some are missing; sequencing was by immunoSEQ multiplex PCR. The table has about 160,000 clones, over 75% seen once. This CDR3 spans 17 amino acids. Germline assignment: CDR1 KGHSH and CDR2 LQKENI. V shed 3 bases and J shed 10 bases, with 22 bases lying between them. The V call is TRBV18, the J call TRBJ1-6; D not certain. The sample here was peripheral blood, taken 28 days after the second AZD1222 dose. The receptor was derived from an adult who received the AZD1222 COVID-19 vaccine. The CDR3 DNA is TGTGCCAGCTCACCGCAGACGGGAGGGAATGGGGAATCACCCCTCCACTTT. Translating gives CASSPQTGGNGESPLHF.